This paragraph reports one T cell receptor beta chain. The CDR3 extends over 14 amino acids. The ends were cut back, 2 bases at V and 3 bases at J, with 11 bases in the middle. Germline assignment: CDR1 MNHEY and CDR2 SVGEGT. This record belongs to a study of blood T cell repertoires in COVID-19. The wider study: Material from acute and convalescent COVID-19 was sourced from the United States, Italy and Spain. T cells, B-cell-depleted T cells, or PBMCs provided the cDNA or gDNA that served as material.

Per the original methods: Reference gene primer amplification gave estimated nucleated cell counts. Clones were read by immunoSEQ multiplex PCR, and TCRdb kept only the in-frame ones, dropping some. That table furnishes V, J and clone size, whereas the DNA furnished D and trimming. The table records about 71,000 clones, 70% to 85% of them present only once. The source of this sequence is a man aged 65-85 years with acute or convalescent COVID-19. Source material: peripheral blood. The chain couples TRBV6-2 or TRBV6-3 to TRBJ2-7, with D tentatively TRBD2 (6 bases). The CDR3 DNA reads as TGTGCCAGCAGTTACCCGGGAGTTAGCTACGAGCAGTACTTC. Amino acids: CASSYPGVSYEQYF.